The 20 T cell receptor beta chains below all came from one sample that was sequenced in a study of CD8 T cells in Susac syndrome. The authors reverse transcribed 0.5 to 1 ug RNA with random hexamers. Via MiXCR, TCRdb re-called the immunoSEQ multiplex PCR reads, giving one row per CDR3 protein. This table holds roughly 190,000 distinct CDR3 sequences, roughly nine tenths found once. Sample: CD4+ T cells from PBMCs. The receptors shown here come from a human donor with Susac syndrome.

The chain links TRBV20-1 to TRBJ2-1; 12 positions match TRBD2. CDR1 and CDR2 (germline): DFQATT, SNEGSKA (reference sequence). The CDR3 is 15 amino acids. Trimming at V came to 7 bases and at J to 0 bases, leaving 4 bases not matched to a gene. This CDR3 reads CSGLAGGGSYNEQFF. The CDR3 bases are TGCAGTGGGCTAGCGGGAGGGGGCTCCTACAATGAGCAGTTCTTC.

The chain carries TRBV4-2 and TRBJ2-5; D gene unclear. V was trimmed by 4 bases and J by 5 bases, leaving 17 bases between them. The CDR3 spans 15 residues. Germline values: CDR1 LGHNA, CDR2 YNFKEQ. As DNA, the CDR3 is TGTGCCAGCAGCCTTTCGGACCAGATCGGGGAGACCCAGTACTTC. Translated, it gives CASSLSDQIGETQYF.

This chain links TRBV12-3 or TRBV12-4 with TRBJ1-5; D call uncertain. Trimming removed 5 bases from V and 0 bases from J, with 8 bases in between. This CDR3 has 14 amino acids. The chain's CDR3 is CASSRTDSNQPQHF. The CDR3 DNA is TGTGCCAGCAGTAGGACGGATAGCAATCAGCCCCAGCATTTT.

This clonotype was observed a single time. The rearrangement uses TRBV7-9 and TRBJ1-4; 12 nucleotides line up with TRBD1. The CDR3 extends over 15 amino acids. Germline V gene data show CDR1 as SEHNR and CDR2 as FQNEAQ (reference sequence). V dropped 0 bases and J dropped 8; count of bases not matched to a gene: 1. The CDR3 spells CASSLAGTGGEKLFF. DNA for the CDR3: TGTGCCAGCAGCTTAGCCGGGACAGGGGGCGAAAAACTGTTTTTT.

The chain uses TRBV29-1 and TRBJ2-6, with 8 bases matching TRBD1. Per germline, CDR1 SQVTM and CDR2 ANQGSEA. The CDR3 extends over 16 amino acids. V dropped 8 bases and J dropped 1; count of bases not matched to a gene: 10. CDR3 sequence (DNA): TGCAGCACAACCGGGACAGGTGGATCTGGGGCCAACGTCCTGACTTTC. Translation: CSTTGTGGSGANVLTF. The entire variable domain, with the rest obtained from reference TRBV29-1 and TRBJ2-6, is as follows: SAVISQKPSRDICQRGTSLTIQCQVDSQVTMMFWYRQQPGQSLTLIATANQGSEATYESGFVIDKFPISRPNLTFSTLTVSNMSPEDSSIYLCSTTGTGGSGANVLTFGAGSRLTVL.

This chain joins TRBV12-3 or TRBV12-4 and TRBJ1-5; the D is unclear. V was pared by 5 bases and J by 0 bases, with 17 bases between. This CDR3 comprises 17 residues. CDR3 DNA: TGTGCCAGCAGTCCTCCCCTGGGCAGATTTAGCAATCAGCCCCAGCATTTT. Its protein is CASSPPLGRFSNQPQHF.

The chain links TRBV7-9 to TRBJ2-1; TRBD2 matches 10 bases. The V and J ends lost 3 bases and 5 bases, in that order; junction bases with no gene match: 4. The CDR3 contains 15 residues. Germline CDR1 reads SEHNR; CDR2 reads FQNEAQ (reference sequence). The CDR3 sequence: CASSFGTSVNNEQFF. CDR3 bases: TGTGCCAGCAGCTTCGGGACTAGCGTTAACAATGAGCAGTTCTTC.

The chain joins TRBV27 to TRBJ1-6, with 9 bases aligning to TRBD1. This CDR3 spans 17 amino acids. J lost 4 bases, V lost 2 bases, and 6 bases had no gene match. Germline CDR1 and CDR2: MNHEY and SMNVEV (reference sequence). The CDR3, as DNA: TGTGCCAGCAGTTTAGGGTCAGGACAGGGGTATAATTCACCCCTCCACTTT. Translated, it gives CASSLGSGQGYNSPLHF.

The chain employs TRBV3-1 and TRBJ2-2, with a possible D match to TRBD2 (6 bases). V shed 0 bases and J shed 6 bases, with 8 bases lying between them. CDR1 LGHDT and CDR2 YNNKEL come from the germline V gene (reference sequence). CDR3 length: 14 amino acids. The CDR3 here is CASSQEGLSGELFF. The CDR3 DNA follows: TGTGCCAGCAGCCAAGAGGGACTGTCCGGGGAGCTGTTTTTT. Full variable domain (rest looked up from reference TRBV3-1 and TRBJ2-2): DTAVSQTPKYLVTQMGNDKSIKCEQNLGHDTMYWYKQDSKKFLKIMFSYNNKELIINETVPNRFSPKSPDKAHLNLHINSLELGDSAVYFCASSQEGLSGELFFGEGSRLTVL.

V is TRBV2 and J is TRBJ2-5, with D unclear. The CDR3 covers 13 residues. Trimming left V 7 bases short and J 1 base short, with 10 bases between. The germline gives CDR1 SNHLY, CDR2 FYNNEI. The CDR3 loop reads CASKEQPQETQYF. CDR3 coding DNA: TGTGCCAGCAAGGAGCAGCCCCAAGAGACCCAGTACTTC.

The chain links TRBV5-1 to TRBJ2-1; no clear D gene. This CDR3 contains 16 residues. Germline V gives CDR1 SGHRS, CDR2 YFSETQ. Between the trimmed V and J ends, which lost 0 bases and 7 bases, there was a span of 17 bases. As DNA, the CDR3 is TGCGCCAGCAGCTTGGCCTGGGTCACTGGGGAAAATGAGCAGTTCTTC. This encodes CASSLAWVTGENEQFF.

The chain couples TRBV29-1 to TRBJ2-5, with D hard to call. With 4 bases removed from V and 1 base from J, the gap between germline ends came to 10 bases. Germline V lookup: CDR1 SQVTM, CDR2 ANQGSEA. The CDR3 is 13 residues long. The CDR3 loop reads CSVAVAGQETQYF. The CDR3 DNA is TGCAGCGTTGCGGTGGCAGGCCAAGAGACCCAGTACTTC.

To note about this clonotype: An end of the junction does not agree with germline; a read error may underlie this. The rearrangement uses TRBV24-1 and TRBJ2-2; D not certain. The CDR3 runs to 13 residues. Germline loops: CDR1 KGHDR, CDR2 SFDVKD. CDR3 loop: CVTSGLAAGELFF. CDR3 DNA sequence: TGTGTCACCAGTGGGCTGGCGGCCGGGGAGCTGTTTTTT.

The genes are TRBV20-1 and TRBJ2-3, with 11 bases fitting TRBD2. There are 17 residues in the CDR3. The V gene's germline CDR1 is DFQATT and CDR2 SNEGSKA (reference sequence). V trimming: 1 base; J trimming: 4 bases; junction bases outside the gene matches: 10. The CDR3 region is CSARGELAGDWADTQYF. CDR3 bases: TGCAGTGCTAGAGGGGAACTAGCGGGAGATTGGGCAGATACGCAGTATTTT.

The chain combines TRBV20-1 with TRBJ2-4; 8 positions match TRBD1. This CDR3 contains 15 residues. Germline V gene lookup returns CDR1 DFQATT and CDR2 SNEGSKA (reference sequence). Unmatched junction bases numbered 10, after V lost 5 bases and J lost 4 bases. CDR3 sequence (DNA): TGCAGTGCTGGGGTACCGGGACAGGCGAAAAACATTCAGTACTTC. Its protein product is CSAGVPGQAKNIQYF.

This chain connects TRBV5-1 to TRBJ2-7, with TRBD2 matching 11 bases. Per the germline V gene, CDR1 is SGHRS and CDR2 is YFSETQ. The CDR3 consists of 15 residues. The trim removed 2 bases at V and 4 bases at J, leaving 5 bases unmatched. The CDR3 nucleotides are TGCGCCAGCAGCTTTTTAGCGGGAGGGCAGTACGAGCAGTACTTC. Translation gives CASSFLAGGQYEQYF.

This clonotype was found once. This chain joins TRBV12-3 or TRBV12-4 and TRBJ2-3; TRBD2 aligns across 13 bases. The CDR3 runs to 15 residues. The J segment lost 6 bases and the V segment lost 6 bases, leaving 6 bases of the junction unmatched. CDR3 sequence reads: CASSPTSGGADTQYF. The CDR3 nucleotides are TGTGCCAGCAGCCCTACTAGCGGGGGGGCGGATACGCAGTATTTT.

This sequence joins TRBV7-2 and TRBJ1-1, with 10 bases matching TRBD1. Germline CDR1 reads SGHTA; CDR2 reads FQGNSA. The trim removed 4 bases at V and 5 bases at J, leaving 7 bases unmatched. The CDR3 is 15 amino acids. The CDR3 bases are TGTGCCAGCAGCTCGACAGGGGGCGATACGACTGAAGCTTTCTTT. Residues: CASSSTGGDTTEAFF.

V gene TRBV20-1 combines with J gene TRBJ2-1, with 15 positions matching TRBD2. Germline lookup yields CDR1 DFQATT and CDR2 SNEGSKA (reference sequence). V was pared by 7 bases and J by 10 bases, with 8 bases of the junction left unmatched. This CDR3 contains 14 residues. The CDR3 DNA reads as TGCAGTGGACGGACTAGCGGGAGGGCATGGGAGCAGTTCTTC. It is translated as CSGRTSGRAWEQFF.

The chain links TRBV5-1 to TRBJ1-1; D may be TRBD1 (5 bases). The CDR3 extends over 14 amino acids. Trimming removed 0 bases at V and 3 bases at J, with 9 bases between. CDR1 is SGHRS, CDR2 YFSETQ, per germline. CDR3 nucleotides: TGCGCCAGCAGCTTGGGTGCGGGGGACACTGAAGCTTTCTTT. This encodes CASSLGAGDTEAFF. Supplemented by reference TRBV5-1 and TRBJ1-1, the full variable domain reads KAGVTQTPRYLIKTRGQQVTLSCSPISGHRSVSWYQQTPGQGLQFLFEYFSETQRNKGNFPGRFSGRQFSNSRSEMNVSTLELGDSALYLCASSLGAGDTEAFFGQGTRLTVV.